The sequence of this TCR beta chain was determined in a study of radiation and T cells in renal cell carcinoma. Notes on the study in general: In blood, top tumor clones expanded by 2 weeks, shrinking by 4. Pretreatment tumor biopsies were lacking, so baseline clonotypes are unknown.

Worth noting for this clone: What it binds is unknown.

Documented time point: blood 4 weeks post-SBRT, at nephrectomy. Treatment given: 15 Gy SBRT to primary tumor, nephrectomy 4 weeks later. Nephrectomy followed 15 Gy stereotactic body radiation by 4 weeks. Serial blood draws occurred at baseline and 2 and 4 weeks post-SBRT. The J segment lost 5 bases and the V segment lost 8 bases, leaving 12 bases of the junction unmatched. CDR1 and CDR2 from the germline V gene are SNHLY and FYNNEI. The CDR3 runs to 15 residues. Using immunoSEQ multiplex PCR, the repertoire was profiled, and TCRdb retains in-frame clones only, with some absent. The table shows around 170,000 clones, with roughly 90% occurring only once.

This material consisted of blood, taken from a patient whose treatment included radiotherapy and nephrectomy. The J gene is TRBJ2-1, the V gene TRBV2; TRBD1 matches 7 bases. The TCR originated in a woman aged 45 to 65 with renal cell carcinoma. CDR3 amino acids: CASFPDRFDNNEQFF. The CDR3 DNA is TGTGCCAGCTTCCCGGACAGGTTTGATAACAATGAGCAGTTCTTC.